This T cell receptor (beta chain) emerged from a study of OX40 agonist ivuxolimab in advanced cancers. In regard to this clone: Its target is unknown.

Here immunoSEQ multiplex PCR was the method, and the copy in TCRdb shows in-frame clones only, minus some. In the table there are tens of thousands of clones, 80% to 85% of which are singletons. Study-wide results and limits: Partial responders at 0.1-3.0 mg/kg showed near-lowest clonal expansion.

The CDR3 consists of 13 residues. Germline values: CDR1 SGHTA, CDR2 FQGNSA. Trimming shortened V by 7 bases and J by 8 bases, and 14 bases separated the two germline ends. This clonotype was obtained from an adult with an advanced solid tumor such as melanoma, head and neck, liver or kidney cancer. The input for sequencing was CD4+ or CD8+ T cells sorted from blood, taken in a trial of the OX40 agonist ivuxolimab. The rearrangement joins TRBV7-2 to TRBJ1-4; D unresolved. The CDR3 coding sequence is TGTGCCAGCACCATAACAAGGGCCGAAAAACTGTTTTTT. Translated: CASTITRAEKLFF.